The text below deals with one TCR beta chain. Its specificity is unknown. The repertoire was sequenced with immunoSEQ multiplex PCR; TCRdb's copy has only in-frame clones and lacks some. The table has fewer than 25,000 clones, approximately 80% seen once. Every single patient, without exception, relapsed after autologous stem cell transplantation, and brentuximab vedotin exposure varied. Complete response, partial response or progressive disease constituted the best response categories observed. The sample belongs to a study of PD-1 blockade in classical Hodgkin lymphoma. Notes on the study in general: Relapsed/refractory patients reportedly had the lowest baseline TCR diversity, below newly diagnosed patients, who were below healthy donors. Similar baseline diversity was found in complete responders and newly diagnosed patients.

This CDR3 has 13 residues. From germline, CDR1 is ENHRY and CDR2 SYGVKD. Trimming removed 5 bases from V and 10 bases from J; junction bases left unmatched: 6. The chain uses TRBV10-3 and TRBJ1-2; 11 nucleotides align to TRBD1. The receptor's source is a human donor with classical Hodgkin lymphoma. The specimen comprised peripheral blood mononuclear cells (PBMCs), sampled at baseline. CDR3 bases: TGTGCCATCAGTCCCGGGACAGGGGGATTCTACACCTTC. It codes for CAISPGTGGFYTF.